This TCR beta chain is drawn from a study of lymphopenia after photon versus proton radiotherapy. Data came from immunoSEQ multiplex PCR; TCRdb stores just in-frame clones and leaves some out. The sample carries tens of thousands of clones, around 83% recorded once. A remark on this clone: The target antigen is unknown.

General study findings and limits: Authors raise, but do not show, better survival with proton therapy. Under photons, naive T cells and diversity fell while effector/memory populations rose.

The length of the CDR3 is 13 residues. Germline V gene lookup returns CDR1 SGHAT and CDR2 FQNNGV. The ends were cut back, 6 bases at V and 0 bases at J, with 8 bases in the middle. This receptor was obtained from a woman aged 65 to 85 with pancreatic cancer. Some clones in this sample may be carry-over from other donors' samples. This specimen was peripheral blood, taken from a patient treated with proton-based radiotherapy. The chain recombines TRBV11-2 with TRBJ1-1; the D is unclear. CDR3 residues: CASRSALNTEAFF. CDR3 DNA sequence: TGTGCCAGCAGATCGGCACTGAACACTGAAGCTTTCTTT. Supplemented by reference TRBV11-2 and TRBJ1-1, the full variable domain reads EAGVAQSPRYKIIEKRQSVAFWCNPISGHATLYWYQQILGQGPKLLIQFQNNGVVDDSQLPKDRFSAERLKGVDSTLKIQPAKLEDSAVYLCASRSALNTEAFFGQGTRLTVV.